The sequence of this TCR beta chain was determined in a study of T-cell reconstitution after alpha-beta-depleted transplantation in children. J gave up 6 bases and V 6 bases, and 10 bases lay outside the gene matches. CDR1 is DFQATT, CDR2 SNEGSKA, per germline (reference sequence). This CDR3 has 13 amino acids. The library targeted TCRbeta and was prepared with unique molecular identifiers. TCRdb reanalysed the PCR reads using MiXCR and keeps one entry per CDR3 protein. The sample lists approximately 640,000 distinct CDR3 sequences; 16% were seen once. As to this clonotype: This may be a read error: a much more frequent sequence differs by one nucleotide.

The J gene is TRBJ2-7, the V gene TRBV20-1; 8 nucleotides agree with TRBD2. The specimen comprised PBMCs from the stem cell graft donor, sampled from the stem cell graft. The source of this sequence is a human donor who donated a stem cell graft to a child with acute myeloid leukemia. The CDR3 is CSAELAAGIEQYF. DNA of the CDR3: TGCAGTGCCGAACTAGCGGCGGGAATCGAGCAGTACTTC.